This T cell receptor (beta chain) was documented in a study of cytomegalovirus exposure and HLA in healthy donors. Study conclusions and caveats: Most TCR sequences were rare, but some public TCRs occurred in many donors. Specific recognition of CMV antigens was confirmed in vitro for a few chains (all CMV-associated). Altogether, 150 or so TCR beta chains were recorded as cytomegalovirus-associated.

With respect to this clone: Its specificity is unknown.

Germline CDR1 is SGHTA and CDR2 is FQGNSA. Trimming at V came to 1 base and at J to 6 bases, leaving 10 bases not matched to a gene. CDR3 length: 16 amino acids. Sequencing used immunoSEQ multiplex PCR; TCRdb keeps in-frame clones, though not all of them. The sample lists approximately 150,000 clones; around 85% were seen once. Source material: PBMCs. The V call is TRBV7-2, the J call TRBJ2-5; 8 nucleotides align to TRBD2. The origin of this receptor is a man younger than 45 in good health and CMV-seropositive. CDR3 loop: CASSLDTRGGRKTQYF. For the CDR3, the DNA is TGTGCCAGCAGCTTAGATACCCGGGGGGGCCGGAAGACCCAGTACTTC.